Below are 2 T cell receptor beta chains sequenced from a single sample in a study of blood T cell repertoires in COVID-19. The repertoire was sequenced with immunoSEQ multiplex PCR; TCRdb's copy has only in-frame clones and lacks some. The sample gives about 100,000 clones, about 80% of which show up once; around 15% is in the top ten. Sequenced: peripheral blood. Every receptor here comes from a human donor in a cohort sampled during active COVID-19.

The rearrangement links TRBV9 to TRBJ1-5; D uncertain. The CDR3 covers 15 residues. Trimming stripped 0 bases from V and 0 bases from J, with 7 bases between. CDR1 and CDR2 (germline): SGDLS, YYNGEE. CDR3 residues: CASSVAGYSNQPQHF. The CDR3 region has the DNA TGTGCCAGCAGCGTAGCCGGTTATAGCAATCAGCCCCAGCATTTT.

This clone appeared a single time. The J gene is TRBJ2-7, the V gene TRBV28; possible D gene TRBD1, 5 bases. V lost 6 bases and J 4 bases, leaving 16 bases between the germline ends. The germline V gene encodes CDR1 MDHEN and CDR2 SYDVKM. This CDR3 has 14 amino acids. CDR3 in amino acids: CASRPQGREYEQYF. CDR3 DNA: TGTGCCAGCAGGCCCCAGGGTCGCGAATACGAGCAGTACTTC.